A selection of T cell receptor beta chains follows, all from one sample in a study of T cells after yellow fever vaccination. TCRdb re-analysed the 5' RACE reads in MiXCR, keeping a single row per CDR3 protein. The sample records some 97,000 distinct CDR3 sequences, under 7% being singletons. This sample comprised CD8+ T cells sorted from PBMCs, obtained 10 days after the yellow fever booster vaccination. The receptors here all came from a man between 18 and 29 years old who received the YFV17D yellow fever vaccine. Both conserved end residues are part of each CDR3. A D gene is named only where the DNA matches it firmly. The size of a clone is reported for some rows only, either as once, few or many, or as a class for expanded clones.

J gene: TRBJ2-1
D gene: TRBD2
clone size: few
V gene: TRBV27
CDR3 DNA: TGTGCCAGCAGTTGGACGGGGGGGCCCTTGAATGAGCAGTTCTTC
CDR3 protein: CASSWTGGPLNEQFF

J gene: TRBJ2-7
D gene: -
clone size: few
V gene: TRBV7-2
CDR3 DNA: TGTGCCAGCAGCACCCCCGCGGGGTGGCCCACCTACGAGCAGTACTTC
CDR3 protein: CASSTPAGWPTYEQYF

J gene: TRBJ1-1
D gene: -
clone size: -
V gene: TRBV6-1
CDR3 DNA: TGTGCCAGCAGTGAACCGGGGGGGCGTGAAGCTTTCTTT
CDR3 protein: CASSEPGGREAFF

J gene: TRBJ2-1
D gene: -
clone size: many
V gene: TRBV19
CDR3 DNA: TGTGCCAGTAGTATGGTAGGGGATCCCAATACGAATGAGCAGTTCTTC
CDR3 protein: CASSMVGDPNTNEQFF

J gene: TRBJ2-1
D gene: -
clone size: many
V gene: TRBV4-3
CDR3 DNA: TGCGCCAGCAGCCAAGATGGGGTCGGTGATGAGCAGTTCTTC
CDR3 protein: CASSQDGVGDEQFF

J gene: TRBJ1-1
D gene: TRBD1
clone size: few
V gene: TRBV12-3/TRBV12-4
CDR3 DNA: TGTGCCAGCAGGCAAAAAGGGGGCACGGACACTGAAGCTTTCTTT
CDR3 protein: CASRQKGGTDTEAFF

J gene: TRBJ2-1
D gene: TRBD1
clone size: many
V gene: TRBV11-3
CDR3 DNA: TGTGCCAGCAGCCCCCGGGACAGGGTGAGCAATGAGCAGTTCTTC
CDR3 protein: CASSPRDRVSNEQFF

J gene: TRBJ2-6
D gene: -
clone size: few
V gene: TRBV27
CDR3 DNA: TGTGCCAGCAGTCCCGGGACCTCTGGGGCCAACGTCCTGACTTTC
CDR3 protein: CASSPGTSGANVLTF

J gene: TRBJ2-1
D gene: -
clone size: few
V gene: TRBV12-3/TRBV12-4
CDR3 DNA: TGTGCCAGCAGTTTAACCGAACTTGAGCAGTTCTTC
CDR3 protein: CASSLTELEQFF

J gene: TRBJ1-5
D gene: -
clone size: -
V gene: TRBV27
CDR3 DNA: TGTGCCAGCAGTTCTGGGGATAGCAATCAGCCCCAGCATTTT
CDR3 protein: CASSSGDSNQPQHF

J gene: TRBJ2-2
D gene: -
clone size: few
V gene: TRBV4-1
CDR3 DNA: TGCGCCAGCAGCCAATCCCCCGGGGAGCTGTTTTTT
CDR3 protein: CASSQSPGELFF

J gene: TRBJ2-7
D gene: -
clone size: few
V gene: TRBV12-3/TRBV12-4
CDR3 DNA: TGTGCCAGCAGCTGGGGGGTACAAGCCGAGCAGTACTTC
CDR3 protein: CASSWGVQAEQYF

J gene: TRBJ2-1
D gene: -
clone size: few
V gene: TRBV20-1
CDR3 DNA: TGCAGTGCTAGAGAGAGGAGTGGGTCAGGGCCAAGATATGAGCAGTTCTTC
CDR3 protein: CSARERSGSGPRYEQFF

J gene: TRBJ2-1
D gene: -
clone size: -
V gene: TRBV6-4
CDR3 DNA: TGTGCCAGCAGTGTTTTGGGGGGGGCCAGCTCCTACAATGAGCAGTTCTTC
CDR3 protein: CASSVLGGASSYNEQFF

J gene: TRBJ2-5
D gene: -
clone size: many
V gene: TRBV6-6
CDR3 DNA: TGTGCCAGCAGTTTGAACGGGCAACAAGAGACCCAGTACTTC
CDR3 protein: CASSLNGQQETQYF

J gene: TRBJ2-2
D gene: TRBD2
clone size: -
V gene: TRBV7-8
CDR3 DNA: TGTGCCAGCAGCCCCTATGGAGGGACTAGCGGGGGGCCTGGGACCGGGGAGCTGTTTTTT
CDR3 protein: CASSPYGGTSGGPGTGELFF

J gene: TRBJ2-5
D gene: TRBD1
clone size: -
V gene: TRBV3-1
CDR3 DNA: TGTGCCAGCAGCCAAGATGGAGGGACAGGATACCAAGAGACCCAGTACTTC
CDR3 protein: CASSQDGGTGYQETQYF

J gene: TRBJ2-5
D gene: -
clone size: -
V gene: TRBV19
CDR3 DNA: TGTGCCAGTAGTCCAGGTCCAGGGGCCGAAGAGACCCAGTACTTC
CDR3 protein: CASSPGPGAEETQYF

J gene: TRBJ2-1
D gene: -
clone size: -
V gene: TRBV10-3
CDR3 DNA: TGTGCCATACCGGGTGTCCCGCCAAATGAGCAGTTCTTC
CDR3 protein: CAIPGVPPNEQFF

J gene: TRBJ1-2
D gene: -
clone size: -
V gene: TRBV30
CDR3 DNA: TGTGCCTGGAGTGTATTTGGCCGCGGTGACTGGTTTAACTATGGCTACACCTTC
CDR3 protein: CAWSVFGRGDWFNYGYTF

J gene: TRBJ2-5
D gene: -
clone size: many
V gene: TRBV29-1
CDR3 DNA: TGCAGCGTTGGCAGGGTCCAAGAGACCCAGTACTTC
CDR3 protein: CSVGRVQETQYF

J gene: TRBJ2-3
D gene: TRBD2
clone size: many
V gene: TRBV20-1
CDR3 DNA: TGCAGTGCCAAGACTAGCGGGGGGAGCACAGATACGCAGTATTTT
CDR3 protein: CSAKTSGGSTDTQYF

J gene: TRBJ1-5
D gene: -
clone size: -
V gene: TRBV6-6
CDR3 DNA: TGTGCCAGCAGTTACGAGGGCGCTAATCAGCCCCAGCATTTT
CDR3 protein: CASSYEGANQPQHF

J gene: TRBJ2-4
D gene: -
clone size: many
V gene: TRBV7-2
CDR3 DNA: TGTGCCAGCAGCGGAGGAACAGACTTAGCCAAAAACATTCAGTACTTC
CDR3 protein: CASSGGTDLAKNIQYF

J gene: TRBJ2-7
D gene: TRBD2
clone size: -
V gene: TRBV4-1
CDR3 DNA: TGCGCCAGCAGCCACCTTGCTAGCGGGGAAGACGAGCAGTACTTC
CDR3 protein: CASSHLASGEDEQYF

J gene: TRBJ1-1
D gene: -
clone size: -
V gene: TRBV6-5
CDR3 DNA: TGTGCCAGCAGTTACCGGGCTCATCAAGAAGCTTTCTTT
CDR3 protein: CASSYRAHQEAFF

J gene: TRBJ1-6
D gene: TRBD1
clone size: -
V gene: TRBV6-2/TRBV6-3
CDR3 DNA: TGTGCCAGCAGTTACCCGGACAGGGGGGTATCTTCACCCCTCCACTTT
CDR3 protein: CASSYPDRGVSSPLHF

J gene: TRBJ2-5
D gene: -
clone size: few
V gene: TRBV10-3
CDR3 DNA: TGTGCCATCAGTGAGTCCGGGGTTTTAACTCAAGAGACCCAGTACTTC
CDR3 protein: CAISESGVLTQETQYF

J gene: TRBJ1-6
D gene: TRBD1
clone size: -
V gene: TRBV6-2/TRBV6-3
CDR3 DNA: TGTGCCAGCAGTTGGACAGGGAATAATTCACCCCTCCACTTT
CDR3 protein: CASSWTGNNSPLHF